Described below is a single T cell receptor beta chain sequence and its context. The sample belongs to a study of blood T cell repertoires in COVID-19. Participant-given clinical history determined each cohort assignment. Trimming removed 5 bases from V and 0 bases from J, with 13 bases in between. There are 16 residues in the CDR3. Germline V lookup: CDR1 PRHDT, CDR2 FYEKMQ (reference sequence). Sequenced by immunoSEQ multiplex PCR; TCRdb stores in-frame clones only, minus some. The table lists a few hundred thousand clones, about 85% of them singletons. The receptor's source is a man in his forties who had recovered from COVID-19. The sequenced sample consisted of PBMCs or T cells enriched from blood (not recorded which). The chain has TRBV13 and TRBJ2-2, with D tentatively TRBD2 (6 bases). The CDR3 protein is CASSTERAPNTGELFF. The CDR3 bases are TGTGCCAGCAGCACCGAGCGGGCCCCGAACACCGGGGAGCTGTTTTTT. The variable domain in full, completed from reference TRBV13 and TRBJ2-2, reads AAGVIQSPRHLIKEKRETATLKCYPIPRHDTVYWYQQGPGQDPQFLISFYEKMQSDKGSIPDRFSAQQFSDYHSELNMSSLELGDSALYFCASSTERAPNTGELFFGEGSRLTVL.